Only a few counts were recorded for the clone carrying this T cell receptor (beta chain). As yet, its antigen is unknown. Study-level findings and limits: The larger cohort examined one V-J beta rearrangement, not whole repertoires. Tumor Tregs overlapped most with tumor, then blood, naive CD4+ cells.

The V segment lost 6 bases and the J segment 5 bases; nucleotides outside the gene matches: 3. This CDR3 is built from 13 residues. From germline, CDR1 is DFQATT and CDR2 SNEGSKA (reference sequence). Semi-nested PCR with Nested Universal Primer A followed constant-region reverse priming of full-length variable regions. MiXCR, applied by TCRdb to the 5' RACE reads, yields one record per CDR3 protein. The sample includes tens of thousands of distinct CDR3 sequences, less than 30% of them seen just once. The memory fraction was CD4+CD45RO+CD25- cells. The sequenced sample consisted of memory CD4+ T cells sorted from a lymph node. The subset here: memory CD4+ T cells, CD4+CD45RO+CD25-. The chain is built from TRBV20-1 and TRBJ2-3; TRBD2 aligns across 12 bases. This sequence was found in a female donor with breast cancer. For the CDR3, the DNA is TGCAGTGCGACGGGACTAGCGGGAGATACGCAGTATTTT. As protein: CSATGLAGDTQYF.